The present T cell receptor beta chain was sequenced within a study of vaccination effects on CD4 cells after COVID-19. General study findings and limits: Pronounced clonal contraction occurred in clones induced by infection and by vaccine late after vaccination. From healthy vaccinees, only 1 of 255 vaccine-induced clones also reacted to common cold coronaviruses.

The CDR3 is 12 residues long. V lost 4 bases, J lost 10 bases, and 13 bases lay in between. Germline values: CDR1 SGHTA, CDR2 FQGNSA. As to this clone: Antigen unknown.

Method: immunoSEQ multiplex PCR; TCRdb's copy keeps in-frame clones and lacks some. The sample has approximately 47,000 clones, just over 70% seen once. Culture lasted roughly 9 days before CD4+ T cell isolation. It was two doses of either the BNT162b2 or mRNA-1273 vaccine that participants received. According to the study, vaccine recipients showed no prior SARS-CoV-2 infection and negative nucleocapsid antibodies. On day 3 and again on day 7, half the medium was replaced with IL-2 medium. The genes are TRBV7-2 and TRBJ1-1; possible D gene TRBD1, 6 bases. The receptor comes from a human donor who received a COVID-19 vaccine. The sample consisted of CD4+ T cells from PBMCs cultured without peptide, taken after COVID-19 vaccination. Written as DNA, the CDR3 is TGTGCCAGCAGCTGGGACACTACCCCAGCTTTCTTT. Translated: CASSWDTTPAFF.